This is a list of T cell receptor beta chains from one sample in a study of T-cell reconstitution after alpha-beta-depleted transplantation in children. TCRdb ran MiXCR on the PCR reads and lists one entry per CDR3 protein. The table shows around 360,000 distinct CDR3 sequences, with around a tenth occurring only once. Here the sequenced sample was PBMCs from the stem cell graft donor, taken from the stem cell graft. Every receptor here comes from a human donor who donated a stem cell graft to a child with acute lymphoblastic leukemia. The CDR3 runs from the conserved cysteine through the conserved F or W. Fields, in order: D gene, V gene, clone size, J gene, CDR3 protein, CDR3 DNA. The D gene is left open where the match is weak. Only some rows state a clone size, as once, few, many or a class for expanded clones.

d_gene: -
v_gene: TRBV12-3/TRBV12-4
abundance: many
j_gene: TRBJ1-5
CDR3aa: CASSLEGNSNQPQHF
CDR3nt: TGTGCCAGCAGTTTAGAGGGGAATAGCAATCAGCCCCAGCATTTT

d_gene: -
v_gene: TRBV15
abundance: -
j_gene: TRBJ2-1
CDR3aa: CATTRRGSSNEQFF
CDR3nt: TGTGCCACCACCAGACGGGGAAGTTCCAATGAGCAGTTCTTC

d_gene: TRBD1
v_gene: TRBV12-3/TRBV12-4
abundance: -
j_gene: TRBJ2-1
CDR3aa: CASRNRGVDNEQFF
CDR3nt: TGTGCCAGCAGGAACAGGGGAGTCGACAATGAGCAGTTCTTC

d_gene: -
v_gene: TRBV6-5
abundance: -
j_gene: TRBJ1-1
CDR3aa: CASSYERYTEAFF
CDR3nt: TGTGCCAGCAGTTACGAGAGGTACACTGAAGCTTTCTTT

d_gene: TRBD2
v_gene: TRBV12-3/TRBV12-4
abundance: -
j_gene: TRBJ2-3
CDR3aa: CVSSPDSGRAELDTQYF
CDR3nt: TGTGTCAGCAGCCCGGATAGCGGGAGGGCGGAATTAGATACGCAGTATTTT

d_gene: -
v_gene: TRBV5-1
abundance: -
j_gene: TRBJ2-3
CDR3aa: CASMLGGPTDTQYF
CDR3nt: TGCGCCAGCATGCTGGGGGGACCAACAGATACGCAGTATTTT

d_gene: -
v_gene: TRBV12-3/TRBV12-4
abundance: -
j_gene: TRBJ1-6
CDR3aa: CASSFSPNSPLHF
CDR3nt: TGTGCCAGCAGTTTTTCCCCTAATTCACCCCTCCACTTT

d_gene: -
v_gene: TRBV4-1
abundance: few
j_gene: TRBJ2-3
CDR3aa: CASSQTPRGDTQYF
CDR3nt: TGCGCCAGCAGCCAAACCCCTCGGGGGGATACGCAGTATTTT

d_gene: -
v_gene: TRBV2
abundance: few
j_gene: TRBJ1-1
CDR3aa: CASRGMNTEAFF
CDR3nt: TGTGCCAGCAGGGGGATGAACACTGAAGCTTTCTTT

d_gene: -
v_gene: TRBV7-2
abundance: many
j_gene: TRBJ2-7
CDR3aa: CASSLTSSYEQYF
CDR3nt: TGTGCCAGCAGCTTAACTAGCTCCTACGAGCAGTACTTC

d_gene: -
v_gene: TRBV7-2
abundance: few
j_gene: TRBJ2-7
CDR3aa: CASSFSNSYEQYF
CDR3nt: TGTGCCAGCAGCTTCTCGAACTCCTACGAGCAGTACTTC

d_gene: TRBD2
v_gene: TRBV20-1
abundance: -
j_gene: TRBJ2-2
CDR3aa: CSARNGGRASTGELFF
CDR3nt: TGCAGTGCTAGGAACGGCGGGAGGGCCAGTACCGGGGAGCTGTTTTTT

d_gene: -
v_gene: TRBV4-3
abundance: few
j_gene: TRBJ2-6
CDR3aa: CASSPHNGGANVLTF
CDR3nt: TGCGCCAGCAGCCCTCACAACGGTGGGGCCAACGTCCTGACTTTC

d_gene: TRBD1
v_gene: TRBV15
abundance: -
j_gene: TRBJ2-5
CDR3aa: CATSRPTGVETQYF
CDR3nt: TGTGCCACCAGCAGACCTACAGGGGTCGAGACCCAGTACTTC

d_gene: -
v_gene: TRBV5-1
abundance: few
j_gene: TRBJ2-1
CDR3aa: CASSLAVGGANEQFF
CDR3nt: TGCGCCAGCAGCTTGGCCGTCGGCGGGGCGAATGAGCAGTTCTTC

d_gene: -
v_gene: TRBV6-2/TRBV6-3
abundance: many
j_gene: TRBJ2-2
CDR3aa: CASSYIPQNRNGELFF
CDR3nt: TGTGCCAGCAGTTACATCCCCCAGAATCGTAACGGGGAGCTGTTTTTT

d_gene: TRBD1
v_gene: TRBV4-3
abundance: few
j_gene: TRBJ2-4
CDR3aa: CASSQGDRVAKNIQYF
CDR3nt: TGCGCCAGCAGCCAAGGAGACAGGGTAGCCAAAAACATTCAGTACTTC

d_gene: TRBD2
v_gene: TRBV5-1
abundance: few
j_gene: TRBJ2-1
CDR3aa: CASSSRLAGGNYNEQFF
CDR3nt: TGCGCCAGCAGCAGCAGACTAGCGGGAGGGAATTACAATGAGCAGTTCTTC

d_gene: -
v_gene: TRBV7-2
abundance: few
j_gene: TRBJ1-2
CDR3aa: CASSLGTAHNYGYTF
CDR3nt: TGTGCCAGCAGCTTAGGGACGGCCCATAACTATGGCTACACCTTC

d_gene: TRBD2
v_gene: TRBV10-3
abundance: -
j_gene: TRBJ2-3
CDR3aa: CAISEPGLAGGHGDTQYF
CDR3nt: TGTGCCATCAGTGAGCCGGGACTAGCGGGAGGACACGGGGATACGCAGTATTTT

d_gene: TRBD2
v_gene: TRBV5-1
abundance: -
j_gene: TRBJ2-7
CDR3aa: CASSFASGSYEQYF
CDR3nt: TGCGCCAGCAGCTTCGCTAGCGGGAGCTACGAGCAGTACTTC

d_gene: -
v_gene: TRBV25-1
abundance: -
j_gene: TRBJ2-1
CDR3aa: CASSDETPYNEQFF
CDR3nt: TGTGCCAGCAGTGACGAGACTCCCTACAATGAGCAGTTCTTC